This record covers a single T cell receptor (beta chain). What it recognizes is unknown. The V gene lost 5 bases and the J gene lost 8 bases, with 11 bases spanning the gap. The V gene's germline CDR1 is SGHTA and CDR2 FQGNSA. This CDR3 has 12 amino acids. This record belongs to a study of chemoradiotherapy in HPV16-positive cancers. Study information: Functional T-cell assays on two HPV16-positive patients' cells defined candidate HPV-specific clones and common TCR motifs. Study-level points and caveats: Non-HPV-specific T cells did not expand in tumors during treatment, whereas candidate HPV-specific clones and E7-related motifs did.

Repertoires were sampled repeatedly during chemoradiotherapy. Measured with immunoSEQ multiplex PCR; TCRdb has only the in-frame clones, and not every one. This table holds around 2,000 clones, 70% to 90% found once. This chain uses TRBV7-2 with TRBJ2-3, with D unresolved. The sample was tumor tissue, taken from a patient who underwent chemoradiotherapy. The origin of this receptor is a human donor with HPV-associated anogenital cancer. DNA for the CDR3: TGTGCCAGCAGCCGTGAAAGCTCTACGCAGTATTTT. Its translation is CASSRESSTQYF.